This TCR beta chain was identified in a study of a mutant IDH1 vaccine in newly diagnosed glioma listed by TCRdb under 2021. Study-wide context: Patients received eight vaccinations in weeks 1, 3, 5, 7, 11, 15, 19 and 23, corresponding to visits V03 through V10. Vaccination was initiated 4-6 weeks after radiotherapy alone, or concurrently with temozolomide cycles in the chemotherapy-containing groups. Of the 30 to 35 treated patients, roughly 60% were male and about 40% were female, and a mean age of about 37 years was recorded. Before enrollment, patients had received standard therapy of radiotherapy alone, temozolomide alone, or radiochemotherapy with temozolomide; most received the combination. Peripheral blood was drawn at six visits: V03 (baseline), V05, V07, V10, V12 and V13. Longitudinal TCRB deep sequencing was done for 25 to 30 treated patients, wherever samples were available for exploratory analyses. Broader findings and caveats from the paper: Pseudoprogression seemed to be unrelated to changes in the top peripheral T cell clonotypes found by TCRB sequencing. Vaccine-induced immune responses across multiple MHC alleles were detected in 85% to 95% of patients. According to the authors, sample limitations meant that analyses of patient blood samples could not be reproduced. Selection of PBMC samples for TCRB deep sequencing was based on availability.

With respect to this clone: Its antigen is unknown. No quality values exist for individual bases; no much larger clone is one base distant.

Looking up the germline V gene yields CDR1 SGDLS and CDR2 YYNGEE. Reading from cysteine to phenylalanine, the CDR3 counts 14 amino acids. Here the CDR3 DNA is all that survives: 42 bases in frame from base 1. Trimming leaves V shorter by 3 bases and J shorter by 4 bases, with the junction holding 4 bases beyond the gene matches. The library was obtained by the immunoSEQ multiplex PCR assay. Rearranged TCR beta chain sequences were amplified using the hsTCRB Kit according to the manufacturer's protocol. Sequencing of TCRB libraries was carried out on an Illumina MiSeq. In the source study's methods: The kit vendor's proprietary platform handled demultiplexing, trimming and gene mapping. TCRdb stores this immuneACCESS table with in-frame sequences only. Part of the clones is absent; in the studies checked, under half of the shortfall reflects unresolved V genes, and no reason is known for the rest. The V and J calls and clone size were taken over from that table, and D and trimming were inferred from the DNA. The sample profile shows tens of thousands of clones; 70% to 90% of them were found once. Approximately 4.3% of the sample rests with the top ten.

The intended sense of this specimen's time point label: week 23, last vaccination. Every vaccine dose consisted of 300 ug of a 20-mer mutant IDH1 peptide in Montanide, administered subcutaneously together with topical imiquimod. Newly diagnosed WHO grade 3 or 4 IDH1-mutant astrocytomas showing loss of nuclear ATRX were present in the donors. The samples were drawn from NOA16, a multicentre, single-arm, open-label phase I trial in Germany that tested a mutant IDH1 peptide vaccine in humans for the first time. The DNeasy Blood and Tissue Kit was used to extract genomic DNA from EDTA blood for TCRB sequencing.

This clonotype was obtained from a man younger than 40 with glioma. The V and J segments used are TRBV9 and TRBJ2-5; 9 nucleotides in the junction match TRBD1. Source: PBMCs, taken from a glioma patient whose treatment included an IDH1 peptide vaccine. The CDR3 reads CASSDRTGVETQYF. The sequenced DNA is TGTGCCAGCAGCGACCGGACAGGGGTAGAGACCCAGTACTTC.